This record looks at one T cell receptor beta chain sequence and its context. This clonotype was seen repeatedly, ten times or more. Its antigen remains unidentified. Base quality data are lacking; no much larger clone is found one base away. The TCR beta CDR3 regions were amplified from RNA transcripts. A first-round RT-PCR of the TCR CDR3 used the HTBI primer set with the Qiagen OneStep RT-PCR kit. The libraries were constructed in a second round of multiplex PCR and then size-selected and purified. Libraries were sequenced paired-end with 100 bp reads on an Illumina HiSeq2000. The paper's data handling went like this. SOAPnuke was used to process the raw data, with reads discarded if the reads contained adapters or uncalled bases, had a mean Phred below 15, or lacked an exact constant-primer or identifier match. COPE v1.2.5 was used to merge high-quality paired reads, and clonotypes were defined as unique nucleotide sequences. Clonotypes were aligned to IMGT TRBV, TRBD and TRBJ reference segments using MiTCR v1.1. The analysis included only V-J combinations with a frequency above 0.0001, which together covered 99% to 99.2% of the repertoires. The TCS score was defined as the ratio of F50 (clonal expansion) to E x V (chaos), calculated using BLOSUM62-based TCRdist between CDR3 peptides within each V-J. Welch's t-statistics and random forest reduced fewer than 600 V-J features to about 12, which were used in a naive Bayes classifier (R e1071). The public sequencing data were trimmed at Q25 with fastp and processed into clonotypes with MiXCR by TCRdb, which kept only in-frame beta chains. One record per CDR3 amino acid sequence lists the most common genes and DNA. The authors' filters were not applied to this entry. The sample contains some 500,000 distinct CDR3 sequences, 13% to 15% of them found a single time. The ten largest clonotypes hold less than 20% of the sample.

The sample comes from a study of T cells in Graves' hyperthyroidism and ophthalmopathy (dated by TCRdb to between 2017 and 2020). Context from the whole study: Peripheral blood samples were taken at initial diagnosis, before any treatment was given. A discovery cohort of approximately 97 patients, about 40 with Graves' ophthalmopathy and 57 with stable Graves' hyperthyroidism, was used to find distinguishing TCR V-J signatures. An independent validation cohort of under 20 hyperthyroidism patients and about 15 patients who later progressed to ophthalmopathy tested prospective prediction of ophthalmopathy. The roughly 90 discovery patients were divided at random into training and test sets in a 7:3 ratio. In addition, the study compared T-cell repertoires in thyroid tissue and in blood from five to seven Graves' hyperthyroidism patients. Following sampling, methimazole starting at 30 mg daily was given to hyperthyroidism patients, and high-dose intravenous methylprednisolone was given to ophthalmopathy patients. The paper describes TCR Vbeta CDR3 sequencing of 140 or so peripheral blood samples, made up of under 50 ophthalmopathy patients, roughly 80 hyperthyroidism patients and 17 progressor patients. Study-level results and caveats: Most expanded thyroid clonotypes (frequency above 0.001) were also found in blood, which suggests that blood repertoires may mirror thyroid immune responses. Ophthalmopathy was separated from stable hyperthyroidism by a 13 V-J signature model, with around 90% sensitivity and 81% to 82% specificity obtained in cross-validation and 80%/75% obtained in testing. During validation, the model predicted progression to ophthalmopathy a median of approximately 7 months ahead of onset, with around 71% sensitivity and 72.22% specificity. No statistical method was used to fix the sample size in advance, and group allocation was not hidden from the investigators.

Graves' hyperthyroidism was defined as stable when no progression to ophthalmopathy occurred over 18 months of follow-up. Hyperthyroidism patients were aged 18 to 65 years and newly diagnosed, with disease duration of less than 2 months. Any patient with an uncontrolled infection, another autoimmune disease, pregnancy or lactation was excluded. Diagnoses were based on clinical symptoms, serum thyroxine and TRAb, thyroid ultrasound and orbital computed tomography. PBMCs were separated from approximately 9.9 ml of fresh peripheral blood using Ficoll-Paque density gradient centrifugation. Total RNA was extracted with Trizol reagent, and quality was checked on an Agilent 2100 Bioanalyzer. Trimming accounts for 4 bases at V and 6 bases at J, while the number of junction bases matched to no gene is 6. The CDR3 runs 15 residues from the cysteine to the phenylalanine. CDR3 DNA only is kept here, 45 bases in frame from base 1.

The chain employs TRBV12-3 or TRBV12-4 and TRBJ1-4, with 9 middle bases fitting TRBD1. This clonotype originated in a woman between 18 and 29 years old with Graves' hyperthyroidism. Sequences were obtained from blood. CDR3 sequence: CASSSTGQGDEKLFF. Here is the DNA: TGTGCCAGCAGTTCGACGGGACAGGGAGATGAAAAACTGTTTTTT.